The 20 T cell receptor beta chains reported below all come from one sample, sequenced in a study of blood T cell repertoires in COVID-19 (dated by TCRdb to about 2020). The library was prepared using the immunoSEQ multiplex PCR assay. The immuneACCESS repertoire file appears here via TCRdb, limited to in-frame rearrangements. These files lack a portion of the clones; in checked studies, under half of the deficit traces to unresolved V genes, and the cause of the others is not known. The sample data list roughly 50,000 clones, and over 75% of these were observed just once. The biggest ten clones account for 5.5% to 6% of the sample. The sequenced sample was peripheral blood. The receptors originated from a woman aged 55-70 years with acute or convalescent COVID-19.

V gene TRBV5-1 combines with J gene TRBJ2-7; 8 nucleotides line up with TRBD1. This CDR3 spans 14 amino acids. Losses at the gene ends were 4 bases for V and 3 bases for J; bases not matched to a gene: 6. CDR1 SGHRS and CDR2 YFSETQ come from the germline V gene. The CDR3 region has the DNA TGCGCCAGCAGCACCCGGACAGGGAACTACGAGCAGTACTTC. Encoded protein: CASSTRTGNYEQYF.

This clone was seen only once. The V gene is TRBV2, the J gene TRBJ1-2; D is possibly TRBD1 (6 bases). The CDR3 is 15 residues long. Germline V gives CDR1 SNHLY, CDR2 FYNNEI. V gave up 0 bases and J gave up 11 bases, with 19 bases separating them. The CDR3 nucleotides are TGTGCCAGCAGTGAAGCGCGGGGGGGCGGCCGGAGGTACACCTTC. This codes for CASSEARGGGRRYTF.

This clone was picked up one time. The J gene is TRBJ2-2, the V gene TRBV9; D is perhaps TRBD2 (5 bases). This CDR3 contains 13 residues. The V end lost 6 bases, the J end lost 2 bases, and 8 bases lay between the germline ends. The germline V gene encodes CDR1 SGDLS and CDR2 YYNGEE. The CDR3 is CASNRGNTGELFF. CDR3 coding DNA: TGTGCCAGCAATCGGGGAAACACCGGGGAGCTGTTTTTT.

J is TRBJ2-2 and V is TRBV29-1; 10 bases are shared with TRBD1. V was clipped by 6 bases and J by 4 bases; unmatched bases: 11. Germline assignment: CDR1 SQVTM and CDR2 ANQGSEA. The CDR3 length is 16 residues. Written as DNA, the CDR3 is TGCAGCGTGACAAAAGACAGGGGGCGCCTCACCGGGGAGCTGTTTTTT. Translation gives CSVTKDRGRLTGELFF.

This clone was detected once. The rearrangement uses TRBV3-1 (or the pseudogene TRBV3-2) and TRBJ1-1, with unresolved D. Trimming left V 6 bases short and J 1 base short, with 9 bases between. This CDR3 is built from 13 residues. CDR1 and CDR2 (germline): LGHDT, YNNKEL (reference sequence). Written as DNA, the CDR3 is TGTGCCAGCAGTAACCAGTGGAACACTGAAGCTTTCTTT. This encodes CASSNQWNTEAFF.

The genes are TRBV3-1 (or the pseudogene TRBV3-2) and TRBJ1-2, with a possible D match to TRBD1 (6 bases). This CDR3 is built from 14 residues. Germline V gene lookup returns CDR1 LGHDT and CDR2 YNNKEL (reference sequence). V lost 4 bases to trimming and J lost 4 bases, with 13 bases between them. As DNA, the CDR3 is TGTGCCAGCAGCCCCCGGACAGCCATCTATGGCTACACCTTC. Amino acids: CASSPRTAIYGYTF.

The chain combines TRBV6-6 with TRBJ1-5; TRBD1 matches 9 bases. CDR3 length: 16 amino acids. J was trimmed by 6 bases and V by 4 bases; bases with no gene match: 10. The germline CDR1 and CDR2 sequences are MNHNY and SVGAGI (reference sequence). The CDR3 sequence is CASSWGGTGITQPQHF. In DNA, the CDR3 is TGTGCCAGCAGTTGGGGGGGGACAGGGATAACTCAGCCCCAGCATTTT.

The V call is TRBV19, the J call TRBJ2-5; D is undetermined. Trimming removed 4 bases from V and 5 bases from J, with 14 bases in between. This CDR3 is 14 amino acids long. Germline V gives CDR1 LNHDA, CDR2 SQIVND (reference sequence). The CDR3 reads CASSKSSIGETQYF. The CDR3 DNA sequence: TGTGCCAGTAGTAAATCTAGTATTGGGGAGACCCAGTACTTC.

V usage is TRBV10-3 and J usage is TRBJ2-2, with 9 bases matching TRBD2. Germline V CDR1 and CDR2: ENHRY, SYGVKD. The CDR3 extends over 14 amino acids. The junction had 7 bases not matched to a gene; V was cut back by 11 bases and J by 3 bases. DNA for the CDR3: TGTGCCGCCGAGCGGGGGGCCGACACCGGGGAGCTGTTTTTT. Translated, it gives CAAERGADTGELFF.

The rearrangement joins TRBV18 to TRBJ2-5, with D possibly matching TRBD1 (5 bases). Trimming shortened V by 6 bases and J by 3 bases, and 8 bases separated the two germline ends. The CDR3 runs 12 residues. Looked up from germline, CDR1 is KGHSH and CDR2 is LQKENI. The CDR3 coding sequence is TGTGCCAGCTCCAGACAGAAAGAGACCCAGTACTTC. It yields the protein CASSRQKETQYF.

The chain couples TRBV5-1 to TRBJ2-1; D gene ambiguous. The length of the CDR3 is 17 residues. Per the germline V gene, CDR1 is SGHRS and CDR2 is YFSETQ. Trimming removed 0 bases at V and 0 bases at J, with 13 bases between. The CDR3 is CASSLAGQASSYNEQFF. CDR3 nucleotides: TGCGCCAGCAGCTTGGCAGGTCAAGCCAGCTCCTACAATGAGCAGTTCTTC.

V is TRBV15 and J is TRBJ2-2; D not certain. V lost 0 bases, J lost 4 bases, and 6 bases lay in between. Germline V lookup: CDR1 LNHNV, CDR2 YYDKDF (reference sequence). The CDR3 consists of 14 residues. CDR3 DNA: TGTGCCACCAGCAGAGAATCGGGCACCGGGGAGCTGTTTTTT. The encoded protein is CATSRESGTGELFF.

The chain recombines TRBV24-1 with TRBJ1-5, with a weak D call TRBD1 (5 bases). V was shortened by 4 bases and J by 0 bases, with 12 bases between the two germline ends. CDR1 is KGHDR and CDR2 is SFDVKD in the germline V gene. The length of the CDR3 is 16 residues. The CDR3 sequence: CATSDPGHPSNQPQHF. The CDR3 nucleotides are TGTGCCACCAGTGACCCCGGACACCCTAGCAATCAGCCCCAGCATTTT.

V and J are TRBV6-5 and TRBJ1-6, with unresolved D. Germline CDR1 MNHEY, CDR2 SVGAGI. This CDR3 comprises 14 residues. Trimming took 7 bases from V and 7 from J, leaving 14 bases between them. The CDR3 is CASTWGTGNSPLHF. CDR3 in DNA: TGTGCCAGCACTTGGGGAACGGGGAATTCACCCCTCCACTTT.

This clone was observed once. This chain uses TRBV27 with TRBJ1-5; 7 bases align to TRBD1. Losses at the gene ends were 5 bases for V and 3 bases for J; bases not matched to a gene: 7. The length of the CDR3 is 15 residues. The germline V gene has CDR1 MNHEY and CDR2 SMNVEV (reference sequence). CDR3 residues: CASSEMTGPNQPQHF. CDR3 nucleotides: TGTGCCAGCAGTGAAATGACAGGGCCCAATCAGCCCCAGCATTTT.

This chain links TRBV28 with TRBJ1-2; a possible D gene is TRBD1 (6 bases). The germline V and J ends were trimmed by 2 bases and 6 bases, with 13 bases remaining between them. The CDR3 loop spans 14 amino acids. The germline gives CDR1 MDHEN, CDR2 SYDVKM. CDR3 bases: TGTGCCAGCAGTTTAGGGTGGACAGTGAATGGCTACACCTTC. This sequence encodes CASSLGWTVNGYTF.

This clone was seen once. The V call is TRBV19, the J call TRBJ1-1; tentative D call: TRBD1 (5 bases). Trimming left V 7 bases short and J 4 bases short, with 10 bases between. The CDR3 is 12 amino acids. Germline lookup yields CDR1 LNHDA and CDR2 SQIVND (reference sequence). The DNA of the CDR3 is TGTGCCAGTACGGAGGGGAGCACTGAAGCTTTCTTT. This codes for CASTEGSTEAFF.

The V gene is TRBV7-3, the J gene TRBJ2-5, with D perhaps TRBD1 (6 bases). From germline, CDR1 is SGHTA and CDR2 FQGTGA. Trimming removed 5 bases from V and 4 bases from J, with 20 bases in between. The CDR3 consists of 16 residues. The CDR3: CASSPGLGARGETQYF. CDR3 bases: TGTGCCAGCAGCCCAGGGTTGGGGGCCCGAGGAGAGACCCAGTACTTC.

This clone was recorded only once. The chain links TRBV6-5 to TRBJ1-4; no clear D. Germline V gives CDR1 MNHEY, CDR2 SVGAGI. The CDR3 has 14 amino acids. Trimming left V 6 bases short and J 6 bases short, with 14 bases between. DNA for the CDR3: TGTGCCAGCAGGTCGGTGGGAGCGGATGAAAAACTGTTTTTT. As protein: CASRSVGADEKLFF.

This clone was recorded once. The rearrangement links TRBV27 to TRBJ2-5, with D unclear. The CDR3 has 13 amino acids. CDR1 and CDR2 from the germline V gene are MNHEY and SMNVEV (reference sequence). V dropped 4 bases and J dropped 7 bases, with 13 bases sitting between them. The CDR3 reads CASSSLPPGTQYF. Here the CDR3 DNA reads TGTGCCAGCAGTTCACTACCTCCGGGGACCCAGTACTTC.